The next 7 T cell receptor beta chains were all read from a single sample in a study of shared clonotypes between healthy human individuals. Data came from immunoSEQ multiplex PCR; TCRdb stores just in-frame clones and leaves some out. The profile covers roughly 1.4 million clones, with 97% to 99% appearing a single time and about 0.35% taken by the ten largest. The specimen was naive CD4+ T cells sorted from blood. The subset was: CD45RA+ positively selected. The receptors shown here come from a man under 40 in good health.

In its sample, this clone was seen once. The rearrangement links TRBV14 to TRBJ2-2; 8 bases agree with TRBD2. There are 16 residues in the CDR3. Germline CDR1 is SGHDN and CDR2 is FVKESK. The J segment lost 7 bases and the V segment lost 2 bases, leaving 9 bases of the junction unmatched. The CDR3 DNA is TGTGCCAGCAGCCAACGAGCGGGAGAGGTCATCGGGGAGCTGTTTTTT. Translation gives CASSQRAGEVIGELFF.

The chain uses TRBV29-1 and TRBJ2-1; possibly TRBD2 for D (6 bases). Germline V gives CDR1 SQVTM, CDR2 ANQGSEA. Trimming took off 6 bases at V and 6 bases at J, with 18 bases between the two ends. There are 14 residues in the CDR3. The CDR3 spells CSVLTRGYSNEQFF. CDR3 coding DNA: TGCAGCGTCCTGACTAGAGGGTACTCCAATGAGCAGTTCTTC.

Details on this clone: The sample carries other DNA sequences with the same CDR3. The chain has TRBV5-1 and TRBJ2-5; no reliable D call. The V end was cut by 0 bases, the J end by 2 bases, with 8 bases between. Per germline, CDR1 SGHRS and CDR2 YFSETQ. CDR3 length: 14 amino acids. The CDR3 DNA reads as TGCGCCAGCAGCTTGGTCCCGCCGCAAGAGACCCAGTACTTC. Its translation is CASSLVPPQETQYF.

As concerns this clone: The sample holds other DNA sequences that translate to the same CDR3. The rearrangement links TRBV18 to TRBJ2-7; D is possibly TRBD2 (5 bases). This CDR3 contains 14 residues. Germline values: CDR1 KGHSH, CDR2 LQKENI. V was clipped by 3 bases and J by 3 bases, with 12 bases between them. The CDR3 is CASSPASGSYEQYF. The CDR3 DNA is TGTGCCAGCTCACCCGCGTCGGGGAGCTACGAGCAGTACTTC.

The chain combines TRBV7-9 with TRBJ1-4; TRBD1 is a possible D gene (6 bases). Between the trimmed V and J ends, which lost 4 bases and 7 bases, there was a span of 10 bases. The germline CDR1 and CDR2 sequences are SEHNR and FQNEAQ (reference sequence). This CDR3 spans 13 amino acids. The CDR3 sequence: CASSSGQFEKLFF. CDR3 in DNA: TGTGCCAGCAGCTCCGGACAGTTTGAAAAACTGTTTTTT.

The CDR3 is CSAIRLGEQYF. DNA for the CDR3: TGCAGTGCTATACGGCTAGGGGAGCAGTACTTC. The V and J genes are TRBV20-1 and TRBJ2-7; no clear D gene. V lost 4 bases to trimming and J lost 7 bases, with 11 bases between them. The CDR3 runs to 11 residues. Germline V gene data show CDR1 as DFQATT and CDR2 as SNEGSKA (reference sequence).

The rearrangement joins TRBV5-1 to TRBJ1-4; D is undetermined. Trimming left V 1 base short and J 8 bases short, with 15 bases between. The length of the CDR3 is 15 residues. CDR1 is SGHRS, CDR2 YFSETQ, per germline. CDR3 sequence reads: CASSLNREYGEKLFF. The CDR3 region has the DNA TGCGCCAGCAGCTTGAATCGGGAGTACGGCGAAAAACTGTTTTTT.